This TCR beta chain was captured in a study of blood T cell repertoires in COVID-19. Background on the study: The origin of the acute and convalescent COVID-19 samples was the United States, Italy and Spain. The cDNA or gDNA used as material had been derived from T cells, B-cell-depleted T cells, or PBMCs.

Authors' analysis steps: Amplifying reference gene primers gave estimates of nucleated cell counts. The protocol was immunoSEQ multiplex PCR, while the TCRdb copy is restricted to in-frame clones and leaves out a portion. V, J and clone size reflect that table, while D and trimming were determined from the DNA. The data hold tens of thousands of clones, with more than 70% observed a single time. The CDR3 is 16 amino acids. V was pared by 4 bases and J by 7 bases, with 13 bases of the junction left unmatched. Per germline, CDR1 MDHEN and CDR2 SYDVKM. The chain carries TRBV28 and TRBJ1-2, with 9 positions matching TRBD1. This TCR was recovered from a man between 60 and 70 years old with active COVID-19. Sequences were obtained from peripheral blood. The CDR3 DNA reads TGTGCCAGCAGTTCCCATCAGGACAGGGGAGGAGGTGGCTACACCTTC. Translation gives CASSSHQDRGGGGYTF.